These 21 T cell receptor beta chains originate from one sample sequenced in a study of blood T cell repertoires in COVID-19. TCRdb's table, derived via immunoSEQ multiplex PCR, lists solely in-frame clones and lacks some. The profile shows under 300,000 clones, under 90% of them singletons. Material for sequencing was PBMCs or T cells enriched from blood (not recorded which). These receptors all stem from a woman aged 55-75 years who had recovered from COVID-19.

The count of this clone is one. The chain links TRBV27 to TRBJ2-7, with D possibly TRBD1 on 5 matching bases. Germline CDR1 MNHEY, CDR2 SMNVEV (reference sequence). V was shortened by 0 bases and J by 3 bases, with 9 bases between the two germline ends. The length of the CDR3 is 14 residues. CDR3 residues: CASSLSAGFYEQYF. The DNA of the CDR3 is TGTGCCAGCAGTTTATCTGCAGGGTTCTACGAGCAGTACTTC.

The CDR3 here is CAISPGLAGVGEQYF. The CDR3 DNA follows: TGTGCCATCAGCCCCGGACTAGCGGGAGTTGGCGAGCAGTACTTC. V usage is TRBV10-3 and J usage is TRBJ2-7; 13 bases are shared with TRBD2. Germline loops: CDR1 ENHRY, CDR2 SYGVKD. Germline trimming cut 6 bases from V and 6 bases from J; bases unmatched to any gene: 8. The length of the CDR3 is 15 residues.

This rearrangement joins TRBV28 to TRBJ2-1; 7 bases match TRBD2. Per germline, CDR1 MDHEN and CDR2 SYDVKM. This CDR3 is 14 amino acids long. The trim removed 2 bases at V and 9 bases at J, leaving 7 bases unmatched. The CDR3 coding sequence is TGTGCCAGCAGTTTAGAGGCGGGAGCGGTTGAGCAGTTCTTC. Encoded protein: CASSLEAGAVEQFF.

This clone was picked up one time. The rearrangement uses TRBV9 and TRBJ2-1; 10 bases agree with TRBD2. V lost 0 bases, J lost 15 bases, and 6 bases stayed unmatched. Looked up from germline, CDR1 is SGDLS and CDR2 is YYNGEE. CDR3 length equals 13 residues. CDR3 in DNA: TGTGCCAGCAGCGTAGCAGCGGGAGGGCCTCCGTTCTTC. This translates into CASSVAAGGPPFF.

This chain joins TRBV11-3 and TRBJ2-7, with 7 bases aligning to TRBD2. The CDR3 loop spans 16 amino acids. After removal of 5 bases from V and 7 bases from J, the junction contained 17 bases not matched to a gene. CDR1 is SGHNT and CDR2 is YENEEA in the germline V gene. The DNA for the CDR3 is TGTGCCAGCAGCCCCGGGATAGCGGGTTATATGCATGAGCAGTACTTC. Translated: CASSPGIAGYMHEQYF. The full variable domain, its missing parts supplied by reference TRBV11-3 and TRBJ2-7, is EAGVVQSPRYKIIEKKQPVAFWCNPISGHNTLYWYLQNLGQGPELLIRYENEEAVDDSQLPKDRFSAERLKGVDSTLKIQPAELGDSAVYLCASSPGIAGYMHEQYFGPGTRLTVT.

This sequence joins TRBV28 and TRBJ2-5; TRBD2 aligns across 13 bases. The CDR3 runs 16 residues. Germline assignment: CDR1 MDHEN and CDR2 SYDVKM. After removal of 4 bases from V and 1 base from J, the junction contained 3 bases not matched to a gene. CDR3 in DNA: TGTGCCAGCAGTTCGGGACTAGCGGGATTCCAAGAGACCCAGTACTTC. Translating it yields CASSSGLAGFQETQYF.

This clone was seen just once. The gene calls are TRBV6-5 and TRBJ1-1; unclear D gene. Trimming took 6 bases from V and 10 from J, leaving 9 bases between them. Germline V gene lookup returns CDR1 MNHEY and CDR2 SVGAGI. The CDR3 extends over 10 amino acids. CDR3 amino acids: CASSGSGAFF. CDR3 DNA sequence: TGTGCCAGCAGCGGGAGTGGAGCTTTCTTT.

The CDR3 nucleotides read TGTGCCAGCAGCTTCGGGACTAGCGGGGGCTACGAGCAGTACTTC. Translation gives CASSFGTSGGYEQYF. This sequence joins TRBV7-6 and TRBJ2-7; 14 bases are a match to TRBD2. The CDR3 has 15 amino acids. The junction had 1 base not matched to a gene; V was cut back by 3 bases and J by 3 bases. Looked up from germline, CDR1 is SGHVS and CDR2 is FNYEAQ.

The V gene is TRBV11-2, the J gene TRBJ2-7; maybe TRBD1 (6 bases). Trimming pared 7 bases from V and 2 bases from J, leaving 9 bases between. This CDR3 has 12 residues. Germline CDR1 reads SGHAT; CDR2 reads FQNNGV. In DNA, the CDR3 is TGTGCCAGCACCAGGACAGCCTACGAGCAGTACTTC. It encodes CASTRTAYEQYF.

The chain carries TRBV7-8 and TRBJ2-1; D gene uncertain. The CDR3 extends over 14 amino acids. Germline V gene lookup returns CDR1 SGHVS and CDR2 FQNEAQ. V dropped 4 bases and J dropped 4 bases, with 11 bases sitting between them. The CDR3 here is CASSSSDLYNEQFF. The CDR3 nucleotides are TGTGCCAGCAGCTCGAGCGACTTGTACAATGAGCAGTTCTTC.

The chain couples TRBV6-1 to TRBJ1-2; 9 bases are a match to TRBD1. V trimming: 2 bases; J trimming: 2 bases; junction bases outside the gene matches: 15. This CDR3 contains 19 residues. The germline gives CDR1 MNHNS, CDR2 SASEGT. CDR3 amino acids: CASSEMIGTGKGPNYGYTF. The CDR3 DNA reads TGTGCCAGCAGTGAAATGATCGGGACAGGGAAGGGGCCAAACTATGGCTACACCTTC.

The chain uses TRBV3-1 (or the pseudogene TRBV3-2) and TRBJ2-3; 11 bases map to TRBD2. Germline values: CDR1 LGHDT, CDR2 YNNKEL (reference sequence). V was pared by 4 bases and J by 2 bases, with 8 bases of the junction left unmatched. The CDR3 is made up of 17 amino acids. CDR3 nucleotide sequence: TGTGCCAGCAGCCTACTAGCGGGGGTTCTGTCCACAGATACGCAGTATTTT. Protein sequence: CASSLLAGVLSTDTQYF.

The chain has TRBV19 and TRBJ2-7, with D maybe TRBD1 (6 bases). Germline CDR1 LNHDA, CDR2 SQIVND (reference sequence). The germline V and J ends were trimmed by 2 bases and 5 bases, with 19 bases remaining between them. CDR3 length equals 16 residues. The CDR3 here is CASSIPLWQGFNEQYF. Here the CDR3 DNA reads TGTGCCAGTAGTATACCCCTCTGGCAGGGGTTCAACGAGCAGTACTTC. The variable domain in full, completed from reference TRBV19 and TRBJ2-7, reads DGGITQSPKYLFRKEGQNVTLSCEQNLNHDAMYWYRQDPGQGLRLIYYSQIVNDFQKGDIAEGYSVSREKKESFPLTVTSAQKNPTAFYLCASSIPLWQGFNEQYFGPGTRLTVT.

V is TRBV5-1 and J is TRBJ1-1; D possibly corresponds to TRBD1 (5 bases). The CDR3 loop spans 14 amino acids. V was pared by 0 bases and J by 1 base, with 7 bases between. Germline V gene data show CDR1 as SGHRS and CDR2 as YFSETQ. The CDR3 sequence is CASSLGRGNTEAFF. In DNA form, the CDR3 reads TGCGCCAGCAGCTTGGGTAGGGGGAACACTGAAGCTTTCTTT.

V and J are TRBV6-5 and TRBJ1-2; 7 bases match TRBD1. The V segment lost 5 bases and the J segment 3 bases; nucleotides outside the gene matches: 6. CDR3 length equals 14 residues. Germline assignment: CDR1 MNHEY and CDR2 SVGAGI. The CDR3 here is CASSLTGRDYGYTF. The CDR3 nucleotides are TGTGCCAGCAGTCTGACAGGGAGAGACTATGGCTACACCTTC.

The rearrangement uses TRBV9 and TRBJ1-5, with D perhaps TRBD1 (5 bases). Germline V gene data show CDR1 as SGDLS and CDR2 as YYNGEE. This CDR3 contains 15 residues. V lost 0 bases to trimming and J lost 2 bases, with 9 bases between them. CDR3: CASSVEPGRNQPQHF. Written as DNA, the CDR3 is TGTGCCAGCAGCGTAGAGCCAGGGCGCAATCAGCCCCAGCATTTT.

The chain has TRBV19 and TRBJ1-3; unclear D gene. The CDR3 has 14 amino acids. The V gene lost 11 bases and the J gene lost 0 bases, with 14 bases spanning the gap. CDR1 LNHDA and CDR2 SQIVND come from the germline V gene (reference sequence). The CDR3 DNA is TGTGCCTCCCAAGCCCATGACTCTGGAAACACCATATATTTT. Residues: CASQAHDSGNTIYF.

This chain uses TRBV18 with TRBJ1-4; 7 nucleotides agree with TRBD1. The CDR3 consists of 14 residues. The trim removed 5 bases at V and 3 bases at J, leaving 3 bases unmatched. The germline V gene has CDR1 KGHSH and CDR2 LQKENI. CDR3 protein: CASSTGAANEKLFF. The CDR3 nucleotides read TGTGCCAGCTCAACAGGGGCTGCTAATGAAAAACTGTTTTTT.

CDR3 in amino acids: CASSRAGNYNEQFF. CDR3 nucleotide sequence: TGTGCCAGCAGCCGAGCGGGTAACTACAATGAGCAGTTCTTC. V and J are TRBV3-1 (or the pseudogene TRBV3-2) and TRBJ2-1; maybe TRBD2 (6 bases). CDR1 is LGHDT and CDR2 is YNNKEL in the germline V gene (reference sequence). The CDR3 is made up of 14 amino acids. Trimming took off 4 bases at V and 3 bases at J, with 10 bases between the two ends.

CDR3 sequence reads: CASSRSGTENTEAFF. CDR3 bases: TGTGCCAGCAGCCGATCCGGGACAGAGAACACTGAAGCTTTCTTT. The gene calls are TRBV27 and TRBJ1-1; 7 bases fit TRBD1. This CDR3 has 15 amino acids. The V gene's germline CDR1 is MNHEY and CDR2 SMNVEV (reference sequence). V shed 6 bases, J shed 1 base, and the junction held 8 bases outside the gene matches.

This chain connects TRBV11-1 to TRBJ2-1; D unresolved. V was trimmed by 1 base and J by 2 bases, leaving 9 bases between them. This CDR3 contains 15 residues. Per the germline V gene, CDR1 is SGHAT and CDR2 is FQDESV (reference sequence). CDR3 sequence reads: CASSLGPPAYNEQFF. The CDR3 DNA is TGTGCCAGCAGCTTAGGCCCACCGGCCTACAATGAGCAGTTCTTC.